The rows below give T cell receptor beta chains drawn from one sample of a study of T cells in localized non-small cell lung cancer. The protocol was immunoSEQ multiplex PCR, while the TCRdb copy is restricted to in-frame clones and leaves out a portion. The profile shows 50,000 or so clones, around 82% of them singletons. This material consisted of PBMCs, taken before any cancer treatment. These receptors were taken from a woman aged 35 to 70 with stage II lung adenocarcinoma. CDR3s include the opening cysteine and the closing phenylalanine or tryptophan. D genes are given only for firm matches. Not every row has a clone size; where given, it reads once, few, many or a size class.

J | D | size | V | CDR3 | DNA
TRBJ2-3 | - | once | TRBV30 | CAWDRRPAVTDTQYF | TGTGCCTGGGACCGACGGCCAGCTGTCACAGATACGCAGTATTTT
TRBJ1-2 | - | - | TRBV7-9 | CASSLTGVDYGYTF | TGTGCCAGCAGCTTGACGGGAGTCGACTATGGCTACACCTTC
TRBJ1-1 | TRBD1 | - | TRBV5-1 | CASSWTGETEAFF | TGCGCCAGCAGCTGGACAGGGGAGACTGAAGCTTTCTTT
TRBJ1-2 | TRBD1 | - | TRBV19 | CASSIWDSGTPGYTF | TGTGCCAGTAGTATTTGGGACAGCGGGACGCCTGGCTACACCTTC
TRBJ2-5 | - | - | TRBV5-6 | CASSRGPQETQYF | TGTGCCAGCAGCAGGGGACCGCAAGAGACCCAGTACTTC
TRBJ2-3 | - | - | TRBV7-2 | CASSPPSTDTQYF | TGTGCCAGCAGCCCTCCGAGCACAGATACGCAGTATTTT
TRBJ2-2 | TRBD1 | - | TRBV10-1 | CASSEQGAGELFF | TGCGCCAGCAGTGAACAGGGGGCCGGGGAGCTGTTTTTT
TRBJ1-4 | - | - | TRBV7-8 | CASSPRTATTNEKLFF | TGTGCCAGCAGCCCCAGGACGGCCACAACTAATGAAAAACTGTTTTTT
TRBJ2-2 | - | - | TRBV1 | CTSSSIYLNTGELFF | TGCACCAGCAGCTCAATATACCTGAACACCGGGGAGCTGTTTTTT
TRBJ1-2 | - | - | TRBV21-1 | CASSMGRGSLSYGYTF | TGTGCCAGCAGCATGGGCAGGGGGAGCCTTAGCTATGGCTACACCTTC
TRBJ1-2 | TRBD1 | - | TRBV9 | CASSVGDSYGYTF | TGTGCCAGCAGCGTCGGGGACAGCTATGGCTACACCTTC
TRBJ2-4 | - | - | TRBV21-1 | CASSNPLTDGHLSKNIQYF | TGTGCCAGCAGCAACCCTCTAACCGACGGACACTTGTCCAAAAACATTCAGTACTTC
TRBJ2-5 | - | - | TRBV10-1 | CANETRGARQETQYF | TGCGCCAATGAGACTCGGGGAGCGCGCCAAGAGACCCAGTACTTC
TRBJ2-2 | - | - | TRBV19 | CAAQRGASTGELFF | TGTGCCGCCCAACGAGGGGCCAGCACCGGGGAGCTGTTTTTT
TRBJ1-2 | - | few | TRBV6-1 | CASSEPYGYTF | TGTGCCAGCAGTGAACCCTATGGCTACACCTTC
TRBJ1-4 | - | - | TRBV25-1 | CASNEGQSNEKLFF | TGTGCCAGCAACGAGGGCCAGAGTAATGAAAAACTGTTTTTT
TRBJ1-1 | - | few | TRBV19 | CASSIGGRGNANTEAFF | TGTGCCAGTAGTATAGGAGGGAGGGGGAATGCGAACACTGAAGCTTTCTTT
TRBJ2-5 | - | - | TRBV7-8 | CASSLGPRRETQYF | TGTGCCAGCAGCTTGGGACCCCGGCGGGAGACCCAGTACTTC
TRBJ1-1 | - | - | TRBV10-1 | CASYGLLNTEAFF | TGCGCCAGCTACGGGCTATTGAACACTGAAGCTTTCTTT
TRBJ1-5 | TRBD1 | - | TRBV6-1 | CASSTDRGEGQPQHF | TGTGCCAGCAGTACCGACAGGGGGGAGGGTCAGCCCCAGCATTTT
TRBJ2-7 | TRBD1 | - | TRBV30 | CAWSVGQGGEQYF | TGTGCCTGGAGTGTGGGACAGGGGGGCGAGCAGTACTTC
TRBJ1-4 | TRBD1 | - | TRBV5-1 | CASSLQQGLLDEKLFF | TGCGCCAGCAGCTTGCAACAGGGGTTGCTCGATGAAAAACTGTTTTTT
TRBJ2-2 | - | few | TRBV6-6 | CAISVIQGLDTGELFF | TGTGCCATCAGTGTTATACAGGGTTTGGACACCGGGGAGCTGTTTTTT
TRBJ2-2 | - | - | TRBV9 | CASSVTGELFF | TGTGCCAGCAGCGTAACCGGGGAGCTGTTTTTT
TRBJ2-3 | - | - | TRBV19 | CASSPLHLSDRSDTQYF | TGTGCCAGTAGTCCCCTTCACCTCTCGGACAGATCAGATACGCAGTATTTT
TRBJ2-3 | - | medium-sized | TRBV5-6 | CASSSGGADTQYF | TGTGCCAGCAGCTCCGGGGGAGCAGATACGCAGTATTTT
TRBJ1-5 | TRBD1 | - | TRBV19 | CASSISETGSHQPQHF | TGTGCCAGTAGTATAAGTGAGACAGGGTCCCATCAGCCCCAGCATTTT
TRBJ2-7 | - | few | TRBV6-6 | CASSYLTLSSYEQYF | TGTGCCAGCAGTTACTTGACTCTTAGCTCCTACGAGCAGTACTTC
TRBJ1-1 | - | medium-sized | TRBV2 | CASSDSDAWGTEAFF | TGTGCCAGCAGTGATTCGGACGCTTGGGGCACTGAAGCTTTCTTT
TRBJ2-4 | - | - | TRBV7-2 | CASSLGRQDIQYF | TGTGCCAGCAGCTTGGGGAGACAGGATATTCAGTACTTC
TRBJ1-1 | TRBD1 | - | TRBV14 | CASSQEGTGSFGTEAFF | TGTGCCAGCAGCCAAGAAGGGACAGGGTCCTTTGGGACTGAAGCTTTCTTT
TRBJ1-2 | - | - | TRBV6-6 | CASNDGGGPFNGYTF | TGTGCCAGCAACGATGGGGGAGGTCCCTTCAATGGCTACACCTTC
TRBJ2-1 | TRBD2 | - | TRBV11-3 | CASSLSAGGQNEQFF | TGTGCCAGCAGCTTATCGGCGGGGGGGCAGAATGAGCAGTTCTTC
TRBJ2-5 | TRBD1 | - | TRBV18 | CASSPNPGQQETQYF | TGTGCCAGCTCACCAAATCCGGGACAGCAAGAGACCCAGTACTTC
TRBJ1-4 | - | - | TRBV5-8 | CATARGRNEKLFF | TGTGCCACCGCCCGAGGACGGAATGAAAAACTGTTTTTT
TRBJ2-2 | - | - | TRBV4-1 | CASSQKPSGELFF | TGCGCCAGCAGCCAAAAACCTTCCGGGGAGCTGTTTTTT
TRBJ1-1 | - | - | TRBV5-6 | CASSFRTLANTEAFF | TGTGCCAGCAGCTTCAGGACCCTGGCGAACACTGAAGCTTTCTTT
TRBJ2-7 | TRBD1 | few | TRBV11-2 | CASSLLTGVLAYEQYF | TGTGCCAGCAGCTTATTAACAGGGGTTCTTGCCTACGAGCAGTACTTC
TRBJ2-1 | - | once | TRBV5-1 | CASSLLVSSYNEQFF | TGCGCCAGCAGCTTGCTCGTGAGCTCCTACAATGAGCAGTTCTTC
TRBJ1-4 | - | - | TRBV5-1 | CASREDSSFNEKLFF | TGCGCCAGCAGAGAGGACAGCTCCTTTAATGAAAAACTGTTTTTT
TRBJ2-1 | TRBD2 | - | TRBV7-3 | CASSPLAGGTNEQFF | TGTGCCAGCAGCCCACTAGCGGGGGGGACCAATGAGCAGTTCTTC
TRBJ1-1 | TRBD1 | - | TRBV5-1 | CASSLGQGGTEAFF | TGCGCCAGCAGCTTGGGGCAGGGGGGAACTGAAGCTTTCTTT
TRBJ1-1 | TRBD1 | - | TRBV19 | CASSAGQGRATEAFF | TGTGCCAGTAGTGCAGGACAGGGGAGAGCCACTGAAGCTTTCTTT
TRBJ2-7 | - | - | TRBV18 | CASSPGSYEQYF | TGTGCCAGCTCACCAGGAAGCTACGAGCAGTACTTC